This T cell receptor (beta chain) emerged from a study of OX40 agonist ivuxolimab in advanced cancers. In the study overall: Among those enrolled, mean age was 60 years (range about 23 to 79) and less than 90% were male.

Libraries were prepared by immunoSEQ multiplex PCR; TCRdb keeps only in-frame clonotypes and omits some of them. Of roughly 66,000 clones listed, 80% to 85% are singletons. A remark on this clone: Its antigen is unknown.

Study-wide results and caveats: Relative to CD4+, CD8+ T cells held more expanded clones on average.

The source of this sequence is an adult with an advanced solid tumor such as melanoma, head and neck, liver or kidney cancer. The material was CD4+ or CD8+ T cells sorted from blood, obtained in a trial of the OX40 agonist ivuxolimab.

For the CDR3, the DNA is TGCAGTGCTAGATTTGGCTACACCTTC. This sequence encodes CSARFGYTF. This sequence joins TRBV20-1 and TRBJ1-2; D call uncertain. The CDR3 is 9 residues long. The ends were cut back, 2 bases at V and 7 bases at J, with 2 bases in the middle. Germline CDR1 reads DFQATT; CDR2 reads SNEGSKA (reference sequence).